The rows below give T cell receptor beta chains drawn from one sample of a study of human T cells and chemical hapten exposure. TCRdb used MiXCR to reprocess the RACE reads, holding one entry per CDR3 protein. The data hold 150,000 or so distinct CDR3 sequences, with 13% to 15% observed a single time. The source material was whole blood, sampled in connection with sensitization to the hapten diphenylcyclopropenone (DPC). These receptors came from a woman in her twenties or thirties with alopecia areata. Some clones in this sample may be carry-over from other donors' samples. The conserved cysteine and the conserved F or W are not part of the CDR3 here.

V	J	CDR3
TRBV6-5	TRBJ2-2	ASSYGTGTGELF
TRBV11-2	TRBJ2-5	ASRIAGGPTQY
TRBV28	TRBJ2-7	ASSLSVGQGVPEQY
TRBV20-1	TRBJ2-3	SARPGATQY
TRBV5-1	TRBJ1-1	ASSLAGGGGPRKNTEAF
TRBV7-9	TRBJ1-2	ASSRGQGARGYT
TRBV11-2	TRBJ1-6	ASSFEEIWSSYNSPLH
TRBV28	TRBJ1-2	ASSQGRDGYT
TRBV4-1	TRBJ1-1	ASSPKQGAGTEAF
TRBV7-9	TRBJ2-5	ASSFGGVETQY
TRBV5-8	TRBJ2-2	ASSLRQGPSGELF
TRBV10-3	TRBJ2-7	AIGDSFYEQY
TRBV18	TRBJ2-6	ASSQRTGSGANVLT
TRBV18	TRBJ2-3	ASSQGTADTQY
TRBV6-2/TRBV6-3	TRBJ1-5	ASSYLADTNQPQH